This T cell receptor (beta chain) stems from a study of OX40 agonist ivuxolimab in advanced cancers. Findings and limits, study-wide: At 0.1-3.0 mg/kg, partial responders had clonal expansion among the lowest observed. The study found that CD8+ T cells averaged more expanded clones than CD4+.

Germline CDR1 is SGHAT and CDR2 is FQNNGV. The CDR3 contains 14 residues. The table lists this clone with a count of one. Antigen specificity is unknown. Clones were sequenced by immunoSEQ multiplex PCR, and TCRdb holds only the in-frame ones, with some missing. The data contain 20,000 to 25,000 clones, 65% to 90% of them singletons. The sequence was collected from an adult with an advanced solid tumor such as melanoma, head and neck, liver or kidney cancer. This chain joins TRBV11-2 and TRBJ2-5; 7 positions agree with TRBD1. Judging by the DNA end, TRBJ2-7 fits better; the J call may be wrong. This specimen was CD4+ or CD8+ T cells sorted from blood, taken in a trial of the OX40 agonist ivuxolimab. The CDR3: CASSFSAGGYEQYF. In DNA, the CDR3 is TGTGCCAGCAGCTTTTCCGCAGGGGGATACGAGCAGTACTTC.